This T cell receptor (beta chain) was identified during a study of molecular identifiers for immune sequencing clone quantification. This clonotype was counted only a few times. TCRdb reanalysed the PCR reads using MiXCR and keeps one entry per CDR3 protein. The top ten clones hold around 0.9% of a sample with about 640,000 distinct CDR3 sequences, 20% of them seen once. Source material for naive CD8 libraries was about 19,000 to 1,000,000 sorted cells, with 10%, 30% or 50% RNA. In germline, CDR1 is MNHEY, CDR2 SVGEGT. This CDR3 has 15 amino acids. V was clipped by 5 bases and J by 4 bases; unmatched bases: 8.

The gene calls are TRBV6-2 or TRBV6-3 and TRBJ2-3; 8 bases are shared with TRBD2. Input material: naive CD8+ T cells from blood, with Jurkat cell RNA spiked in. Subset indicated: FACS-sorted CD8+CD4-CCR7+CD45RA+ naive T cells. The receptor was derived from a human donor in good health. Some libraries in this study had Jurkat cell RNA spiked in. The CDR3 DNA is TGTGCCAGCAGTCAGCGGACTAGCTCCCCAGATACGCAGTATTTT. Its protein product is CASSQRTSSPDTQYF.